This T cell receptor beta chain is drawn from a study of OX40 agonist ivuxolimab in advanced cancers. Looking at the study overall: Patients' therapy was ivuxolimab, an antibody that acts as an agonist of OX40 (CD134).

On this clone: Its antigen is as yet unknown.

Using immunoSEQ multiplex PCR, the repertoire was profiled, and TCRdb retains in-frame clones only, with some absent. This table holds some 74,000 clones, 70% to 85% found once. General study points: By week 6 at 0.1 to 3.0 mg/kg, blood CD4+ and CD8+ T cells had expanded clonally.

J lost 3 bases, V lost 7 bases, and 8 bases had no gene match. The CDR3 spans 16 residues. Germline V CDR1 and CDR2: SGHRS, YFSETQ. This TCR derives from an adult with an advanced solid tumor such as melanoma, head and neck, liver or kidney cancer. The gene calls are TRBV5-1 and TRBJ2-2; 11 nucleotides line up with TRBD2. This specimen consisted of CD4+ or CD8+ T cells sorted from blood, obtained in a trial of the OX40 agonist ivuxolimab. The CDR3 DNA follows: TGCGCCAGCCAAAGACTAGCGGGATCTGACACCGGGGAGCTGTTTTTT. It yields the protein CASQRLAGSDTGELFF.